Below, 27 T cell receptor beta chains from the same sample are listed, as sequenced in a study of T cells in women clearing cervical HPV infection. Produced via immunoSEQ multiplex PCR; TCRdb's table is partial and in-frame only. This sample's table reports approximately 32,000 clones. Sequenced sample: blood buffy coat. The receptors stem from a woman aged 18-69 years with a cervical HPV16 infection that either progressed to CIN3+ or cleared (not recorded which).

Incomplete CDR3 DNA: TGCGCCAGCAGGACCGGGACAGGGCTCTACGAG. It translates to CASRTGTGLYE. The entire CDR3 protein reads CASRTGTGLYEQYF. The chain employs TRBV5-1 and TRBJ2-7; 9 positions agree with TRBD1. The CDR3 extends 3 residues past the end of the read, so its final part is completed from the germline J gene. V trimming: 5 bases; J trimming: 3 bases; junction bases outside the gene matches: 6. Germline CDR1 is SGHRS and CDR2 is YFSETQ. The CDR3 totals 14 residues.

Points on this clone: Read data end 3 residues before the CDR3 end; the end is taken from the germline J gene. This sequence joins TRBV6-2 or TRBV6-3 and TRBJ1-1; maybe TRBD1 (5 bases). Germline CDR1 reads MNHEY; CDR2 reads SVGEGT. The CDR3 is made up of 12 amino acids. The covered CDR3 bases are TGTGCCAGCAGTTACGAAGGGGATTGG. Translated, it gives CASSYEGDW. In full, the CDR3 reads CASSYEGDWAFF.

Details on this clone: The read comes to an end 3 residues before the CDR3 does, leaving the germline J gene to fill in the end. This chain connects TRBV14 to TRBJ1-1; 8 positions agree with TRBD1. The length of the CDR3 is 15 residues. The trim removed 2 bases at V and 3 bases at J, leaving 5 bases unmatched. Germline-derived CDR1 and CDR2 are SGHDN and FVKESK. CDR3 bases read: TGTGCCAGCAGCCAAAGGACAGGGTGGGACACTGAA. Translated, it gives CASSQRTGWDTE. The full CDR3 protein is CASSQRTGWDTEAFF.

With respect to this clone: The read comes to an end 3 residues before the CDR3 does, leaving the germline J gene to fill in the end. The J gene is TRBJ2-5, the V gene TRBV12-3 or TRBV12-4, with 8 nucleotides matching TRBD2. There are 15 residues in the CDR3. After removal of 4 bases from V and 5 bases from J, the junction contained 9 bases not matched to a gene. The CDR3 protein is CASSSSRGGRETQYF. The sequenced CDR3 bases are TGTGCCAGCAGTTCTTCTCGCGGGGGGCGCGAGACC.

Notes on this clone: Coverage ceases 3 residues before the CDR3 finishes, and the germline J gene fills in the end. The rearrangement joins TRBV7-2 to TRBJ1-2, with D uncertain. The CDR3 loop spans 12 amino acids. Germline V lookup: CDR1 SGHTA, CDR2 FQGNSA. CDR3 sequence reads: CASSRVTDTYTF. The part of the CDR3 DNA that was read is TGTGCCAGCAGTCGTGTCACAGATACC.

Turning to this clone: From the germline J gene comes the end of the CDR3, since the read stops 3 residues before it. The chain links TRBV19 to TRBJ2-4; possibly TRBD1 for D (6 bases). This CDR3 contains 14 residues. Germline V gene lookup returns CDR1 LNHDA and CDR2 SQIVND (reference sequence). CDR3 DNA, as far as it was read: TGTGCCAGTAGTATGGTACGGGACACCTATGGT. It specifies CASSMVRDTYG. The entire CDR3 reads CASSMVRDTYGQYF.

Concerning this clone itself: The read terminates 3 residues ahead of where the CDR3 ends, so the germline J gene completes it. The rearrangement uses TRBV7-8 and TRBJ1-2, with D perhaps matching TRBD1 (5 bases). The V end was cut by 2 bases, the J end by 5 bases, with 12 bases between. Germline loops: CDR1 SGHVS, CDR2 FQNEAQ. CDR3 size: 14 residues. The CDR3 loop reads CASSLTGPAYGYTF. Incomplete CDR3 DNA: TGTGCCAGCAGCTTAACAGGCCCGGCATATGGC.

Regarding this clone: The read ends 3 residues shy of where the CDR3 ends; the end is completed using the germline J gene. This rearrangement joins TRBV7-2 to TRBJ1-5; no firm D call. The V end was cut by 0 bases, the J end by 7 bases, with 7 bases between. The CDR3 runs to 13 residues. CDR1 and CDR2 (germline): SGHTA, FQGNSA. The CDR3 here is CASSLARLQPQHF. The sequenced part of the CDR3 DNA is TGTGCCAGCAGCTTAGCGCGGTTGCAGCCC.

Worth noting for this clone: The read ends 3 residues early relative to the CDR3; the germline J gene fills the gap. This chain links TRBV6-1 with TRBJ2-3, with 7 bases matching TRBD1. CDR1 and CDR2 from the germline V gene are MNHNS and SASEGT. The CDR3 has 16 residues. The trim removed 2 bases at V and 0 bases at J, leaving 5 bases unmatched. Here the CDR3 reads CASSEIGGPSTDTQYF. The sequenced CDR3 bases are TGTGCCAGCAGTGAAATAGGGGGCCCTAGCACAGATACG.

This CDR3 is CSVASGANVLTF. Partial CDR3 DNA: TGCAGCGTTGCTTCTGGGGCCAACGTC. V usage is TRBV29-1 and J usage is TRBJ2-6; D ambiguous. With the read ending 3 residues before the CDR3 end, the germline J gene is used to fill in that end. CDR1 is SQVTM and CDR2 is ANQGSEA in the germline V gene. CDR3 length: 12 amino acids. Deletions cut 4 bases from V and 1 base from J, with 2 bases between.

Remarks on this clone: Read coverage stops 3 residues before the CDR3 terminus; the germline J gene supplies the remainder. The chain recombines TRBV7-9 with TRBJ1-2, with a possible D match to TRBD1 (5 bases). The CDR3 contains 15 residues. Germline V CDR1 and CDR2: SEHNR, FQNEAQ (reference sequence). CDR3 bases read: TGTGCCAGCAGCCCTAGGGGAGACAGAAACTACGAC. Amino acid sequence: CASSPRGDRNYD. The entire CDR3 protein reads CASSPRGDRNYDYTF. Variable domain in full (rest from reference TRBV7-9 and TRBJ1-2): DTGVSQNPRHKITKRGQNVTFRCDPISEHNRLYWYRQTLGQGPEFLTYFQNEAQLEKSRLLSDRFSAERPKGSFSTLEIQRTEQGDSAMYLCASSPRGDRNYDYTFGSGTRLTVV.

CDR3 sequence: CASSLWAGFGTGELFF. Partial CDR3 DNA: TGTGCCAGCAGTTTATGGGCGGGGTTTGGCACCGGGGAG. The chain has TRBV27 and TRBJ2-2; D might be TRBD2 (6 bases). The CDR3 end lies 3 residues beyond the end of the read and is filled in from the germline J gene. This CDR3 is 16 amino acids long. From germline, CDR1 is MNHEY and CDR2 SMNVEV (reference sequence). V was cut by 1 base and J by 4 bases, with 13 bases left in between.

As concerns this clone: Sequencing ends 3 residues short of the CDR3 end; the germline J gene provides the rest. J is TRBJ1-1 and V is TRBV6-2 or TRBV6-3, with D possibly matching TRBD1 (6 bases). The CDR3 contains 17 residues. V was cut by 7 bases and J by 1 base, with 22 bases left in between. The V gene's germline CDR1 is MNHEY and CDR2 SVGEGT. CDR3 sequence reads: CASIYGPLTGSNTEAFF. The CDR3 DNA, read in part, is TGTGCCAGCATCTACGGCCCCTTGACAGGATCGAACACTGAA.

In regard to this clone: The missing CDR3 end, 3 residues past where the read stops, is filled in from the germline J gene. The V gene is TRBV7-3, the J gene TRBJ2-3, with a tentative D call TRBD1 (6 bases). The V and J ends lost 5 bases and 2 bases respectively, with 14 bases between them. The CDR3 contains 15 residues. The germline gives CDR1 SGHTA, CDR2 FQGTGA. The CDR3 here is CASSAGTLLTDTQYF. The covered CDR3 bases are TGTGCCAGCAGCGCCGGGACACTGCTCACAGATACG.

With regard to this clone: The CDR3 end lies 3 residues beyond the end of the read and is filled in from the germline J gene. J is TRBJ2-5 and V is TRBV9; 8 bases fit TRBD1. V lost 4 bases to trimming and J lost 7 bases; unmatched junction nucleotides: 15. The CDR3 runs to 16 residues. The germline CDR1 and CDR2 sequences are SGDLS and YYNGEE. CDR3 DNA (partial): TGTGCCAGCAGCTCCGGAGGGGGACAGGACGCTTGGACC. Its protein is CASSSGGGQDAWT. The full CDR3 protein reads CASSSGGGQDAWTQYF.

Comments on this clone: The read ends 3 residues before the CDR3 terminus; that terminus is restored from the germline J gene. The chain uses TRBV19 and TRBJ1-5, with D tentatively TRBD1 (5 bases). Per germline, CDR1 LNHDA and CDR2 SQIVND (reference sequence). V lost 1 base and J lost 7, with 11 bases in between. CDR3 length equals 14 residues. The CDR3 protein is CASSIGAGWQPQHF. The sequenced part of the CDR3 DNA is TGTGCCAGTAGTATAGGAGCAGGGTGGCAGCCC.

About this clone itself: The CDR3 extends 3 residues past the end of the read, so its final part is completed from the germline J gene. The chain joins TRBV7-9 to TRBJ1-1; D gene ambiguous. CDR1 is SEHNR and CDR2 is FQNEAQ in the germline V gene (reference sequence). V shed 10 bases and J shed 5 bases, with 14 bases lying between them. CDR3 size: 12 residues. The CDR3: CATSRVQTEAFF. The CDR3 DNA, read in part, is TGTGCCACATCAAGGGTACAGACTGAA. Supplemented by reference TRBV7-9 and TRBJ1-1, the full variable domain reads DTGVSQNPRHKITKRGQNVTFRCDPISEHNRLYWYRQTLGQGPEFLTYFQNEAQLEKSRLLSDRFSAERPKGSFSTLEIQRTEQGDSAMYLCATSRVQTEAFFGQGTRLTVV.

With respect to this clone: The CDR3 end is not reached by the read, which stops 3 residues before it; the germline J gene fills it in. The chain joins TRBV6-1 to TRBJ1-2; possible D gene TRBD1, 6 bases. The ends were cut back, 4 bases at V and 6 bases at J, with 9 bases in the middle. CDR1 is MNHNS and CDR2 is SASEGT in the germline V gene. The CDR3 covers 12 residues. The CDR3 loop is CASSGQVDGYTF. Partial CDR3 DNA: TGTGCCAGCAGTGGACAGGTGGATGGC.

A note on this clone: Read sequence stops 3 residues before the CDR3 end, and the germline J gene provides the missing end. V usage is TRBV7-9 and J usage is TRBJ2-5, with a possible D match to TRBD2 (5 bases). In germline, CDR1 is SEHNR, CDR2 FQNEAQ (reference sequence). The CDR3 loop spans 15 amino acids. V lost 1 base and J 0 bases, leaving 9 bases between the germline ends. The CDR3 DNA, read in part, is TGTGCCAGCAGCTTAGGAGGGTCCCACCAAGAGACC. Its protein is CASSLGGSHQET. The full CDR3 reads CASSLGGSHQETQYF.

The CDR3 bases that were read are TGTGCCAGCAGTGACGGGGGCTCTGGAAACACC. Encoded protein: CASSDGGSGNT. The full-length CDR3 reads as CASSDGGSGNTIYF. This rearrangement joins TRBV6-1 to TRBJ1-3; D might be TRBD1 (5 bases). From the germline J gene comes the end of the CDR3, since the read stops 3 residues before it. CDR1 is MNHNS, CDR2 SASEGT, per germline. This CDR3 has 14 amino acids. Trimming took 3 bases from V and 0 from J, leaving 6 bases between them.

Comments on this clone: The missing CDR3 end, 3 residues past where the read stops, is filled in from the germline J gene. The chain has TRBV20-1 and TRBJ2-7; 7 bases are shared with TRBD2. V dropped 6 bases and J dropped 0; count of bases not matched to a gene: 5. The CDR3 consists of 13 residues. Germline V lookup: CDR1 DFQATT, CDR2 SNEGSKA (reference sequence). The CDR3 loop is CSAKGGSSYEQYF. The part of the CDR3 DNA that was read is TGCAGTGCCAAGGGCGGGAGCTCCTACGAG.

A note on this clone: The read comes to an end 3 residues before the CDR3 does, leaving the germline J gene to fill in the end. The J gene is TRBJ1-6, the V gene TRBV7-9; the match to TRBD1 covers 7 bases. The CDR3 is 14 amino acids. The V gene's germline CDR1 is SEHNR and CDR2 FQNEAQ (reference sequence). V dropped 6 bases and J dropped 9; count of bases not matched to a gene: 8. This CDR3 reads CASSRQGLGSPLHF. The sequenced CDR3 bases are TGTGCCAGCAGTCGACAGGGCCTCGGTTCACCC.

Turning to this clone: The read terminates 3 residues ahead of where the CDR3 ends, so the germline J gene completes it. The V and J genes are TRBV3-1 (or the pseudogene TRBV3-2) and TRBJ1-6, with D perhaps matching TRBD1 (5 bases). Germline V gene sequence: CDR1 LGHDT, CDR2 YNNKEL (reference sequence). V lost 4 bases and J 9 bases, leaving 16 bases between the germline ends. The CDR3 totals 15 residues. CDR3 bases read: TGTGCCAGCAGCCTCCTAGGGGCATTGGGTTCACCC. It encodes CASSLLGALGSP. The whole CDR3 protein is CASSLLGALGSPLHF.

This clone is labeled medium-sized based on frequency. The observed sequence ends 3 residues before the CDR3 terminus, with the missing tail filled in from the germline J gene. The chain carries TRBV2 and TRBJ2-7; D possibly matches TRBD1 or TRBD2 (5 bases each). The CDR3 has 15 amino acids. Trimming left V 3 bases short and J 0 bases short, with 12 bases between. Per germline, CDR1 SNHLY and CDR2 FYNNEI. The sequenced CDR3 bases are TGTGCCAGCAGTGAGACCCCAGGGAGCTCCTACGAG. Amino acid sequence: CASSETPGSSYE. The whole CDR3 protein is CASSETPGSSYEQYF.

About this clone itself: The read gets to within 3 residues of the CDR3 end, and the germline J gene fills in the rest. The rearrangement joins TRBV6-2 or TRBV6-3 to TRBJ1-2; 7 nucleotides match TRBD1. Germline V CDR1 and CDR2: MNHEY, SVGEGT. V lost 7 bases and J lost 7; bases outside the gene matches: 9. This CDR3 comprises 13 residues. CDR3 DNA, as far as it was read: TGTGCCAGCATGACCCCGACAGGGTTTGGC. The encoded protein is CASMTPTGFG. The whole CDR3 is CASMTPTGFGYTF.

Concerning this clone itself: The CDR3 is cut off 3 residues early in the read; its end comes from the germline J gene. The chain couples TRBV10-1 to TRBJ1-2; the D is unclear. The germline V gene encodes CDR1 WNHNN and CDR2 SYGVQD (reference sequence). The germline V and J ends were trimmed by 2 bases and 3 bases, with 7 bases remaining between them. The CDR3 is made up of 13 amino acids. The CDR3 spells CASSENSHYGYTF. The DNA read from the CDR3 is TGCGCCAGCAGTGAGAACAGTCACTATGGC.

Comments on this clone: The sequenced fragment ends 3 residues before the CDR3 boundary, so the rest is inferred from the germline J gene. The J gene is TRBJ2-5, the V gene TRBV18, with D tentatively TRBD1 (6 bases). This CDR3 spans 16 amino acids. Germline CDR1 and CDR2: KGHSH and LQKENI. Trimming removed 3 bases at V and 5 bases at J, with 19 bases between. The CDR3 spells CASSPQVRGAGETQYF. The covered CDR3 bases are TGTGCCAGCTCACCCCAGGTCAGGGGAGCAGGGGAGACC. The full variable domain, rest sourced from reference TRBV18 and TRBJ2-5, is NAGVMQNPRHLVRRRGQEARLRCSPMKGHSHVYWYRQLPEEGLKFMVYLQKENIIDESGMPKERFSAEFPKEGPSILRIQQVVRGDSAAYFCASSPQVRGAGETQYFGPGTRLLVL.